This TCR beta chain came from a study of CD8 T cells in Susac syndrome. Random-hexamer reverse transcription was applied to roughly 0.5 to 1 ug RNA. In TCRdb, the immunoSEQ multiplex PCR reads were re-called with MiXCR into one record per CDR3 protein. This sample yields fewer than 350,000 distinct CDR3 sequences, of which 75% to 85% are seen a single time; roughly 0.21% belongs to the top ten. The CDR3 is made up of 15 amino acids. From germline, CDR1 is MNHEY and CDR2 SVGAGI. V gave up 0 bases and J gave up 8 bases, with 16 bases separating them. This clonotype was detected only a few times. This sequence joins TRBV6-5 and TRBJ1-2; D gene unclear. The clonotype was recovered from a human donor with multiple sclerosis. Sequencing was done on a sample of CD8+ T cells from PBMCs. This chain's CDR3 is CASSYSNPSVQGYTF. Here the CDR3 DNA reads TGTGCCAGCAGTTACTCGAATCCATCCGTCCAGGGCTACACCTTC.